This T cell receptor beta chain appears in the sequencing data of a study of vaccination and CD4 T cells after COVID-19. Study-level information: The cells were exposed to overlapping spike peptides originating from SARS-CoV-2, HCoV-NL63, HCoV-OC43 and HCoV-229E for stimulation.

The Oncomine TCR Beta short-read assay was applied to DNA of cultured CD4+ T cells. TCRdb reanalysed the PCR reads using MiXCR and keeps one entry per CDR3 protein. The top ten clones hold around 19% of a sample with approximately 13,000 distinct CDR3 sequences, around 30% of them seen once. Stated treatment: roughly 10-day PBMC culture with coronavirus spike peptide pools or control peptides (ViraFEST assay). Trimming stripped 0 bases from V and 0 bases from J, with 7 bases between. This CDR3 has 15 residues. Per the germline V gene, CDR1 is SGHRS and CDR2 is YFSETQ. With respect to this clonotype: The antigen is unknown.

This specimen consisted of CD4+ T cells from blood, cultured in vitro, obtained before SARS-CoV-2 vaccination. This receptor was obtained from a human donor who received a COVID-19 vaccine. The chain uses TRBV5-1 and TRBJ1-5, with no clear D. The CDR3 region is CASSLDRNSNQPQHF. CDR3 coding DNA: TGCGCCAGCAGCTTGGACAGAAATAGCAATCAGCCCCAGCATTTT.